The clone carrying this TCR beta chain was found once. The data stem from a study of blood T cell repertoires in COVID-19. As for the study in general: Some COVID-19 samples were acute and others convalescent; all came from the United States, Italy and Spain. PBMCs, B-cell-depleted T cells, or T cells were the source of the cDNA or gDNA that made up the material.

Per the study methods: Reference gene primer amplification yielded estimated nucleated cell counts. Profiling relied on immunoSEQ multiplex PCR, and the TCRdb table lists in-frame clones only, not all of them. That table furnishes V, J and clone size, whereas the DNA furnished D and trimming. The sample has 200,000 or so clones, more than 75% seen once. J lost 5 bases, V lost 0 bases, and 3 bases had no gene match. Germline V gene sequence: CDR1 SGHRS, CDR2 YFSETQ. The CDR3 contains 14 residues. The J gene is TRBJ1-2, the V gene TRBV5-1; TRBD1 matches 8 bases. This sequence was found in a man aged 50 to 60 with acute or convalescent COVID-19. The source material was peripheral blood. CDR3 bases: TGCGCCAGCAGCTTGGAAAACAGGGGGTATGGCTACACCTTC. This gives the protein CASSLENRGYGYTF.